This T cell receptor (beta chain) derives from a study of PD-1 blockade in classical Hodgkin lymphoma. The patients all showed relapse after autologous stem cell transplantation, while their brentuximab vedotin exposure varied. Best responses were complete response, partial response or progressive disease. The CDR3 totals 15 residues. CDR1 is SNHLY, CDR2 FYNNEI, per germline. J was trimmed by 10 bases and V by 5 bases; bases with no gene match: 10. Libraries were prepared by immunoSEQ multiplex PCR; TCRdb keeps only in-frame clonotypes and omits some of them. The data contain 6,500 to 7,500 clones, around four fifths of them singletons.

The gene calls are TRBV2 and TRBJ2-1, with TRBD2 matching 11 bases. This receptor was taken from a human donor with classical Hodgkin lymphoma. The sample here was peripheral blood mononuclear cells (PBMCs), taken before the second cycle of nivolumab. Here the CDR3 DNA reads TGTGCCAGCAGTCCCGTGACTAGCGGGGTCGGGGAGCAGTTCTTC. The encoded protein is CASSPVTSGVGEQFF.